This TCR beta chain was captured by sequencing in a study of identical twins (dated by TCRdb to the mid-2010s). For the study in its entirety: To test whether fetal clonotypes persist, the study used deep sequencing on TCR alpha and beta repertoires from monozygotic twins, unrelated adults of various ages, and cord blood. Replicate twin experiments were performed at different times using different library preparation protocols to rule out contamination. Points the paper makes about the study in general: Conclusions relied on cross-sectional statistical analysis, since the same donors could not be followed over many years. Abundant cord blood beta clonotypes had fewer insertions, young adult naive repertoires showed a similar but weaker trend, and memory repertoires showed no such trend. Invariant T cells such as MAIT and iNKT could partly confound zero-insertion analyses, although diverse VJ usage argued against such confounding for most clonotypes. Out-of-frame TCR alpha sequences shared between twins showed an excess of low generation-probability sequences compared with coincidental sharing between unrelated individuals. In monozygotic twins, recombination models systematically underestimated out-of-frame TCR alpha sharing, but the models matched the sharing seen between unrelated individuals. A weaker excess of twin sharing was found in beta out-of-frame sequences because the signal-to-noise ratio was lowered by fewer shared sequences.

Library method: 5' RACE. Sequencing used an Illumina HiSeq 2000. A universal primer binding site was introduced by template switching, and a unique molecular identifier was present in the final cDNA, enabling accurate counting of TCR cDNA molecules. First-strand cDNA for TCR alpha and beta chains was synthesized from specific primers in the conserved constant-segment region. To control for contamination, every cDNA library carried two barcodes: a SMART-Mk sample barcode plus Illumina barcodes. Two successive PCR steps introduced TruSeq adapter sequences along with Illumina sample barcodes. The TCR alpha and beta cDNA libraries were sequenced on the Illumina HiSeq platform using custom primers. In the authors' own workflow: MiGEC was used to process raw reads and extract unique molecular identifiers, and MiXCR was used to find CDR3 positions. For each individual, recombination models were inferred using an EM algorithm with the repgenHMM and IGoR tools. Shared clonotypes were analyzed with the tcR package in R, and sharing was normalized by the product of cloneset sizes. To study raw recombination free of thymic and clonal selection effects, out-of-frame nonproductive sequences were analyzed. TCRdb reran the public reads through fastp at Q25 and MiXCR, keeping productive beta chains. Rows with one shared CDR3 protein collapse into an entry with the most common genes and DNA. In this record, the V and J calls reflect TCRdb's handling and not the investigators' own analysis. The sample has some 600,000 distinct CDR3 sequences on record, under 8.5% of them singletons. The ten largest account for 1.6% of the sample.

As regards this clonotype: It has no known antigen specificity. No much larger clonotype is one base removed from it; base qualities were not supplied.

Only healthy Caucasian donors were included. The twin cohort comprised three pairs of female monozygotic twins, all aged about 18 to 30 years. The RNA used for TCR libraries was isolated from peripheral blood mononuclear cells. For CDR1 and CDR2, the germline V gene (reference sequence) lists SGHKS and YYEKEE. Germline trimming: 6 bases from V, 9 bases from J; junction bases outside gene matches: 18. The CDR3 contains 16 residues, cysteine and phenylalanine counted. CDR3 DNA is the only sequence kept; it has 48 bases, read in frame from the first base. This sample was shared with a second study, whose subject was yellow fever vaccine responses in identical twins. The second source states: According to the authors, the vaccine-induced T cell response in identical twins seemed to be partly convergent and partly specific to each individual. Focusing on identical twins, the study followed the T cell clones that responded to the vaccine, and did so with precision.

The sequencing input was PBMCs. The sequence links TRBV5-5 to TRBJ1-2; a stretch of 9 junction bases matches TRBD1. The source is a young woman in good health. The CDR3 region reads CASTVTPTGGPRSYTF. The nucleotide sequence is TGTGCCAGCACCGTGACCCCGACAGGGGGGCCTCGGAGCTACACCTTC.